The 8 T cell receptor beta chains in this list originate from one sample, sequenced in a study of blood T cells in healthy people across ages (dated by TCRdb to 2014 to 2015). Receptor amplification or capture employed 5' RACE. Sequencing used an Illumina HiSeq 2500. A second PCR of roughly 6 to 11 cycles was performed with a sample-barcoded 5' primer and a J-beta primer mix. TCRdb redid the processing of the public reads, applying fastp at Q25 and MiXCR, and retained in-frame beta chains. Under each unique CDR3 protein, matching rows form one entry showing the most common genes and DNA. This sample has roughly 700,000 distinct CDR3 sequences in its table, and roughly 50% of those were observed once. Jointly, the top ten make up under 35% of the sample. The sequenced sample was blood. The receptors were gathered from a woman in her sixties or seventies in good health.

J is TRBJ2-1 and V is TRBV7-8; D gene ambiguous. The germline V gene has CDR1 SGHVS and CDR2 FQNEAQ. This CDR3 has 12 amino acids. V lost 5 bases and J lost 6, with 8 bases in between. CDR3 sequence: CASSTNTNEQFF. DNA for the CDR3: TGTGCCAGCAGCACCAACACCAATGAGCAGTTCTTC.

The chain carries TRBV4-1 and TRBJ2-7, with D perhaps TRBD1 (6 bases). The CDR3 covers 15 residues. V lost 0 bases and J 2 bases, leaving 11 bases between the germline ends. Germline V lookup: CDR1 MGHRA, CDR2 YSYEKL. CDR3 coding DNA: TGCGCCAGCAGCCAAGACATGTGGGGGCCCTACGAGCAGTACTTC. It yields the protein CASSQDMWGPYEQYF.

The chain employs TRBV14 and TRBJ2-3; a possible D gene is TRBD2 (6 bases). The CDR3 loop spans 13 amino acids. The germline V gene has CDR1 SGHDN and CDR2 FVKESK. V lost 6 bases and J 5 bases, leaving 12 bases between the germline ends. The CDR3 bases are TGTGCCAGCAGTTCCGGGAGTGGAGATACGCAGTATTTT. It is translated as CASSSGSGDTQYF.

The chain couples TRBV7-2 to TRBJ2-2; 12 positions agree with TRBD2. The junction had 8 bases not matched to a gene; V was cut back by 0 bases and J by 6 bases. Germline CDR1 and CDR2: SGHTA and FQGNSA. The CDR3 has 18 amino acids. The CDR3 nucleotides are TGTGCCAGCAGCTTAGCCTCTAGCGGGAGGGTTCGGCCCGGGGAGCTGTTTTTT. It is translated as CASSLASSGRVRPGELFF.

J is TRBJ2-1 and V is TRBV6-6; D is unclear. The last part of the DNA fits TRBJ2-7 better; the J call may be wrong. Germline CDR1 MNHNY, CDR2 SVGAGI (reference sequence). This CDR3 comprises 14 residues. As DNA, the CDR3 is TGTGCCAGCAGGGTAGAGAGCTCCTACAATGAGCAGTACTTC. Its translation is CASRVESSYNEQYF.

This clonotype turned up a few times. The chain joins TRBV7-2 to TRBJ2-1; D is unclear. Germline V lookup: CDR1 SGHTA, CDR2 FQGNSA. The CDR3 totals 15 residues. V dropped 2 bases and J dropped 0 bases, with 8 bases sitting between them. The CDR3 region has the DNA TGTGCCAGCAGCTTAAAGGATAGCTCCTACAATGAGCAGTTCTTC. It encodes CASSLKDSSYNEQFF.

This chain uses TRBV4-3 with TRBJ1-2, with TRBD1 matching over 8 bases. V lost 0 bases and J lost 8; bases outside the gene matches: 8. Germline assignment: CDR1 LGHNA and CDR2 YSLEER. The CDR3 sequence is 15 residues long. CDR3 DNA: TGCGCCAGCAGCCAAGATCTCGTGGACAGGGACGGCTACACCTTC. Its translation is CASSQDLVDRDGYTF.

Remarks on this clonotype: This CDR3 fails to terminate in the conserved phenylalanine or tryptophan, so it likely reflects a read error. J is TRBJ2-7 and V is TRBV10-3; TRBD1 is a possible D gene (6 bases). The CDR3 extends over 14 amino acids. The V end was cut by 3 bases, the J end by 5 bases, with 14 bases between. Germline CDR1 reads ENHRY; CDR2 reads SYGVKD. CDR3 in amino acids: CAISDEQGPNEQYS. As DNA, the CDR3 is TGTGCCATCAGTGATGAACAGGGACCCAACGAGCAGTACTCC.